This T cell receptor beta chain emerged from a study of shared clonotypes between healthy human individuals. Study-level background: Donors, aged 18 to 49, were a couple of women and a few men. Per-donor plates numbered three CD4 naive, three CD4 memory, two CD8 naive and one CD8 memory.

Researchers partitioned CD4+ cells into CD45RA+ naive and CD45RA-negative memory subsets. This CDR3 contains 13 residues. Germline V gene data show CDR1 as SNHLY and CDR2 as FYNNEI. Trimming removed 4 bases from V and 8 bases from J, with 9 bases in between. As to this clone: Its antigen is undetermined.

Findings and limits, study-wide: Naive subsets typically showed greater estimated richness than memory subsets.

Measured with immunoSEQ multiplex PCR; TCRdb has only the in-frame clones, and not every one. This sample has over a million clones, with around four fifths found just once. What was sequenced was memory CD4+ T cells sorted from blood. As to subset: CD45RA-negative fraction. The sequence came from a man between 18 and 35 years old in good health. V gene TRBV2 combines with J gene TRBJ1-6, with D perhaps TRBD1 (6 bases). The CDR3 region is CASSADSYSPLHF. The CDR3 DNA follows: TGTGCCAGCAGTGCGGACAGCTATTCACCCCTCCACTTT.